One sample yielded the 26 T cell receptor beta chains listed below, sequenced in a study of T cell responses to AZD1222 COVID-19 vaccine. Using immunoSEQ multiplex PCR, the repertoire was profiled, and TCRdb retains in-frame clones only, with some absent. This table has over 65,000 clones, 70% to 90% appearing once. Sequenced here: peripheral blood, sampled on day 0 of AZD1222 vaccination. Source of these receptors: an adult in good health.

The chain is built from TRBV9 and TRBJ2-7; 12 bases align to TRBD2. Trimming at V came to 0 bases and at J to 4 bases, leaving 8 bases not matched to a gene. Germline assignment: CDR1 SGDLS and CDR2 YYNGEE. There are 17 residues in the CDR3. The CDR3 DNA reads TGTGCCAGCAGCGTAGTCCCCCGGACTAGCGGGGTATACGAGCAGTACTTC. Translation: CASSVVPRTSGVYEQYF.

There are a few counts of this clone. The V gene is TRBV6-4, the J gene TRBJ1-1; 7 nucleotides match TRBD1. Trimming removed 5 bases from V and 6 bases from J; junction bases left unmatched: 12. The CDR3 sequence is 15 residues long. Germline V CDR1 and CDR2: MRHNA, SNTAGT. Here the CDR3 reads CASSPHSAQGAEAFF. CDR3 DNA: TGTGCCAGCAGTCCCCACTCTGCGCAGGGGGCTGAAGCTTTCTTT.

The chain is built from TRBV20-1 and TRBJ2-5, with D hard to call. Trimming stripped 6 bases from V and 3 bases from J, with 8 bases between. The germline CDR1 and CDR2 sequences are DFQATT and SNEGSKA (reference sequence). This CDR3 is 11 amino acids long. DNA for the CDR3: TGCAGTGCCGTGCCAAAAGAGACCCAGTACTTC. It codes for CSAVPKETQYF.

The chain joins TRBV28 to TRBJ1-5; TRBD1 matches 7 bases. The CDR3 contains 16 residues. The V gene end was trimmed by 6 bases and the J gene end by 7 bases; junction bases not matched to a gene: 15. Germline-derived CDR1 and CDR2 are MDHEN and SYDVKM. CDR3 loop: CASRTRDRSVRQPQHF. The CDR3 DNA reads as TGTGCCAGCAGGACCAGGGACAGATCCGTCAGGCAGCCCCAGCATTTT.

V gene TRBV19 combines with J gene TRBJ1-5; D is ambiguous. Germline V gives CDR1 LNHDA, CDR2 SQIVND (reference sequence). The CDR3 is made up of 15 amino acids. The germline V and J ends were trimmed by 6 bases and 0 bases, with 12 bases remaining between them. CDR3 loop: CASSPTLTSNQPQHF. The CDR3 region has the DNA TGTGCCAGTAGCCCAACGTTGACTAGCAATCAGCCCCAGCATTTT.

This chain joins TRBV11-2 and TRBJ1-3; the match to TRBD1 covers 7 bases. After removal of 0 bases from V and 0 bases from J, the junction contained 5 bases not matched to a gene. This CDR3 has 17 residues. From germline, CDR1 is SGHAT and CDR2 FQNNGV. The CDR3 region has the DNA TGTGCCAGCAGCTTAGATCGGGACAGAAACTCTGGAAACACCATATATTTT. The encoded protein is CASSLDRDRNSGNTIYF.

This chain links TRBV5-5 with TRBJ2-5; 10 positions match TRBD1. Germline V gene lookup returns CDR1 SGHKS and CDR2 YYEKEE (reference sequence). The trim removed 4 bases at V and 3 bases at J, leaving 3 bases unmatched. This CDR3 contains 14 residues. CDR3 loop: CASSIGTGEETQYF. CDR3 nucleotide sequence: TGTGCCAGCAGCATCGGGACAGGGGAAGAGACCCAGTACTTC.

This clone occurred a few times. V is TRBV7-3 and J is TRBJ1-1; D remains unclear. The ends were cut back, 3 bases at V and 3 bases at J, with 8 bases in the middle. The germline gives CDR1 SGHTA, CDR2 FQGTGA. The CDR3 consists of 13 residues. CDR3 sequence (DNA): TGTGCCAGCAGCTTTGGGTGGGACACTGAAGCTTTCTTT. Protein: CASSFGWDTEAFF.

The gene calls are TRBV30 and TRBJ2-7; 9 bases agree with TRBD1. Germline lookup yields CDR1 GTSNPN and CDR2 SVGIG (reference sequence). With V trimmed by 3 bases and J by 7 bases, 4 bases remained unmatched. CDR3 length: 12 residues. The CDR3 is CAWSLTGGEQYF. CDR3 nucleotide sequence: TGTGCCTGGAGCTTGACAGGGGGAGAGCAGTACTTC. The entire variable domain, with the rest obtained from reference TRBV30 and TRBJ2-7, is as follows: SQTIHQWPATLVQPVGSPLSLECTVEGTSNPNLYWYRQAAGRGLQLLFYSVGIGQISSEVPQNLSASRPQDRQFILSSKKLLLSDSGFYLCAWSLTGGEQYFGPGTRLTVT.

A single count supports this clone. The rearrangement joins TRBV6-5 to TRBJ2-7; the match to TRBD1 covers 9 bases. Looked up from germline, CDR1 is MNHEY and CDR2 is SVGAGI. Losses at the gene ends were 6 bases for V and 7 bases for J; bases not matched to a gene: 13. This CDR3 has 15 amino acids. The CDR3 DNA is TGTGCCAGCAGCCCCCGGGACAGGGTTGTAGGAGAGCAGTACTTC. It specifies CASSPRDRVVGEQYF.

The count of this clone is one. This chain connects TRBV28 to TRBJ1-5; tentative D call: TRBD1 (6 bases). The CDR3 is 14 residues long. Deletions cut 4 bases from V and 3 bases from J, with 10 bases between. Germline values: CDR1 MDHEN, CDR2 SYDVKM. The CDR3 nucleotides are TGTGCCAGCAGTTCGGGACACTTCAATCAGCCCCAGCATTTT. Protein product: CASSSGHFNQPQHF.

The V call is TRBV6-5, the J call TRBJ2-1, with D unclear. Germline V gene sequence: CDR1 MNHEY, CDR2 SVGAGI. This CDR3 contains 15 residues. The germline V and J ends were trimmed by 6 bases and 0 bases, with 12 bases remaining between them. For the CDR3, the DNA is TGTGCCAGCAGCCTAGGCGCGAGCTCCTACAATGAGCAGTTCTTC. Protein: CASSLGASSYNEQFF.

This chain joins TRBV18 and TRBJ1-1; D remains unclear. Trimming removed 6 bases from V and 3 bases from J, with 14 bases in between. Germline lookup yields CDR1 KGHSH and CDR2 LQKENI. The CDR3 runs 14 residues. The CDR3 coding sequence is TGTGCCAGCTCCTCGACGCGGTTAGACACTGAAGCTTTCTTT. Translating gives CASSSTRLDTEAFF.

The chain links TRBV9 to TRBJ2-3; no clear D. The V gene's germline CDR1 is SGDLS and CDR2 YYNGEE. The CDR3 sequence is 15 residues long. V dropped 4 bases and J dropped 0 bases, with 12 bases sitting between them. The DNA for the CDR3 is TGTGCCAGCAGCCCTGGGGTGGAAAGCACAGATACGCAGTATTTT. Protein product: CASSPGVESTDTQYF.

The chain couples TRBV27 to TRBJ2-2; a weak D match, TRBD1 (6 bases). CDR1 and CDR2 (germline): MNHEY, SMNVEV (reference sequence). Between the trimmed V and J ends, which lost 6 bases and 0 bases, there was a span of 11 bases. The CDR3 extends over 15 amino acids. The chain's CDR3 is CASRVQGSNTGELFF. DNA of the CDR3: TGTGCCAGCAGGGTACAGGGTTCGAACACCGGGGAGCTGTTTTTT.

The V and J genes are TRBV19 and TRBJ2-1; 11 nucleotides agree with TRBD2. Germline CDR1 LNHDA, CDR2 SQIVND (reference sequence). There are 17 residues in the CDR3. Trimming removed 5 bases from V and 2 bases from J; junction bases left unmatched: 8. CDR3 residues: CASSPRAGLAAYNEQFF. The CDR3 nucleotides read TGTGCCAGTAGTCCCCGCGCGGGACTAGCGGCCTACAATGAGCAGTTCTTC.

The sample holds one count of this clone. This sequence joins TRBV27 and TRBJ1-6; the D is unclear. The CDR3 length is 15 residues. The V end lost 1 base, the J end lost 3 bases, and 7 bases lay between the germline ends. Germline V lookup: CDR1 MNHEY, CDR2 SMNVEV (reference sequence). CDR3 bases: TGTGCCAGCAGTTTATTTGGATTCTATAATTCACCCCTCCACTTT. Protein product: CASSLFGFYNSPLHF.

This sequence joins TRBV19 and TRBJ2-2; no definite D call. CDR1 is LNHDA, CDR2 SQIVND, per germline (reference sequence). The V end lost 4 bases, the J end lost 5 bases, and 11 bases lay between the germline ends. The CDR3 totals 14 residues. In DNA, the CDR3 is TGTGCCAGTAGTAGTTGGCAGATTACCGGGGAGCTGTTTTTT. Amino acid sequence: CASSSWQITGELFF. The full variable domain, its missing parts supplied by reference TRBV19 and TRBJ2-2, is DGGITQSPKYLFRKEGQNVTLSCEQNLNHDAMYWYRQDPGQGLRLIYYSQIVNDFQKGDIAEGYSVSREKKESFPLTVTSAQKNPTAFYLCASSSWQITGELFFGEGSRLTVL.

The genes are TRBV10-3 and TRBJ2-3; 11 bases line up with TRBD1. V shed 0 bases, J shed 4 bases, and the junction held 3 bases outside the gene matches. Germline V gene sequence: CDR1 ENHRY, CDR2 SYGVKD. There are 16 residues in the CDR3. The CDR3 spells CAISESGQGVADTQYF. The CDR3 nucleotides are TGTGCCATCAGTGAGTCGGGACAGGGGGTGGCAGATACGCAGTATTTT.

This clone was found once. CDR3 residues: CASTSNGYNEQFF. CDR3 nucleotides: TGTGCCAGTACTAGCAATGGCTACAATGAGCAGTTCTTC. The chain recombines TRBV19 with TRBJ2-1, with a weak D call TRBD2 (5 bases). The CDR3 consists of 13 residues. Trimming removed 7 bases at V and 3 bases at J, with 10 bases between. Germline-derived CDR1 and CDR2 are LNHDA and SQIVND (reference sequence).

The chain couples TRBV12-5 to TRBJ2-5; D call uncertain. The CDR3 totals 13 residues. CDR1 and CDR2 from the germline V gene are LGHNT and FRNRAP. The V gene lost 7 bases and the J gene lost 5 bases, with 14 bases spanning the gap. The CDR3 reads CASVSKWWETQYF. In nucleotides, the CDR3 is TGTGCTAGTGTGAGTAAATGGTGGGAGACCCAGTACTTC. Full variable domain (remainder filled in from reference TRBV12-5 and TRBJ2-5): DARVTQTPRHKVTEMGQEVTMRCQPILGHNTVFWYRQTMMQGLELLAYFRNRAPLDDSGMPKDRFSAEMPDATLATLKIQPSEPRDSAVYFCASVSKWWETQYFGPGTRLLVL.

The CDR3 protein is CAIREGSGNTIYF. The CDR3 DNA sequence: TGTGCCATCAGAGAGGGGTCTGGAAACACCATATATTTT. This rearrangement joins TRBV10-3 to TRBJ1-3; tentative D call: TRBD1 (5 bases). Looked up from germline, CDR1 is ENHRY and CDR2 is SYGVKD. V lost 6 bases, J lost 1 base, and 7 bases lay in between. This CDR3 is built from 13 residues.

This clone was found once. This rearrangement joins TRBV2 to TRBJ1-4; a possible D gene is TRBD1 (5 bases). CDR3 size: 14 residues. V was trimmed by 7 bases and J by 4 bases, leaving 13 bases between them. Germline lookup yields CDR1 SNHLY and CDR2 FYNNEI. The CDR3 nucleotides are TGTGCCAGCACCGGGACCGATTTTAATGAAAAACTGTTTTTT. Translating it yields CASTGTDFNEKLFF.

To note about this clone: The sample carries other DNA sequences with the same CDR3. V usage is TRBV9 and J usage is TRBJ1-5; D not resolved. The germline V gene has CDR1 SGDLS and CDR2 YYNGEE. The V and J ends lost 0 bases and 0 bases respectively, with 1 base between them. This CDR3 comprises 13 residues. The CDR3: CASSVGSNQPQHF. CDR3 sequence (DNA): TGTGCCAGCAGCGTAGGTAGCAATCAGCCCCAGCATTTT.

This clone was observed a single time. The rearrangement uses TRBV18 and TRBJ1-6; unclear D gene. The V end lost 0 bases, the J end lost 7 bases, and 4 bases lay between the germline ends. The V gene's germline CDR1 is KGHSH and CDR2 LQKENI. The CDR3 spans 13 residues. CDR3 coding DNA: TGTGCCAGCTCACCACCGACAAATTCACCCCTCCACTTT. It is translated as CASSPPTNSPLHF.

This clone was found once. V gene TRBV19 combines with J gene TRBJ1-4; the D gene is possibly TRBD1 (6 bases). This CDR3 has 15 amino acids. CDR1 is LNHDA and CDR2 is SQIVND in the germline V gene (reference sequence). V lost 5 bases and J 1 base, leaving 11 bases between the germline ends. CDR3 in amino acids: CASSQPGETNEKLFF. CDR3 sequence (DNA): TGTGCCAGTAGTCAACCAGGGGAAACTAATGAAAAACTGTTTTTT.